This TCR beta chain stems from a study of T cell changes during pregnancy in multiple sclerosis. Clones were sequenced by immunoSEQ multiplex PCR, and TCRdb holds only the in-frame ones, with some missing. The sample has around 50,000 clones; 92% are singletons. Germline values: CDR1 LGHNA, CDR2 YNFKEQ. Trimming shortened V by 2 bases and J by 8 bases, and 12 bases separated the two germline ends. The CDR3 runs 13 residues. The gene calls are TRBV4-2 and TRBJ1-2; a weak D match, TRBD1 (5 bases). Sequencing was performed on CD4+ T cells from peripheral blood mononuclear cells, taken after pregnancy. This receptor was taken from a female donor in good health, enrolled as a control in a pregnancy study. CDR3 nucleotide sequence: TGTGCCAGCAGCCAAACAGGTACATTCGGCTACACCTTC. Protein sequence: CASSQTGTFGYTF.